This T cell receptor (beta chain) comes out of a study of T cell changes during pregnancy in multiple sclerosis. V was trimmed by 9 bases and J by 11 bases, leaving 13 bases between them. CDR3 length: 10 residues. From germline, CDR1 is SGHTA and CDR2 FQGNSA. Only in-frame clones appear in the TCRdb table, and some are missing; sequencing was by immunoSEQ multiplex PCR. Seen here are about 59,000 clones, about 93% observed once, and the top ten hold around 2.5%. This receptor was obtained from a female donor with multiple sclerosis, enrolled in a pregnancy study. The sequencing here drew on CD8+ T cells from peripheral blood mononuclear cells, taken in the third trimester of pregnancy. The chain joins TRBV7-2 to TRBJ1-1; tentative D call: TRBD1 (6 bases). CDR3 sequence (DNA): TGTGCCAGGTTACAGGGAAGGGCTTTCTTT. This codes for CARLQGRAFF.